This T cell receptor beta chain came from a study of Ad26.COV2.S vaccination and SARS-CoV-2 variants. Treatment noted: approximately 18 received Ad26.COV2.S at low or high dose, single or two shots; 5 received placebo; per-sample allocation not given. Sample collection was performed on day 63 after the first vaccine or placebo injection. The junction had 0 bases not matched to a gene; V was cut back by 1 base and J by 1 base. Germline CDR1 is MNHEY and CDR2 is SMNVEV (reference sequence). This CDR3 region has 16 residues. The study's findings and limits: Breadth and depth estimates from TCRs may understate total T cell responses. Reports say spike-specific CD8+ and CD4+ T cell responses covered substantial breadth after vaccination.

Here immunoSEQ multiplex PCR was the method, and the copy in TCRdb shows in-frame clones only, minus some. The data show roughly 510,000 clones, with roughly 87% seen just once and over 10% held by the top ten. This clone was detected a few times. The antigen is not known. Other DNA sequences in this specimen translate into the identical CDR3. The gene calls are TRBV27 and TRBJ2-2; 10 bases align to TRBD2. The sample was peripheral blood, taken in a trial of Ad26.COV2.S vaccine versus placebo. The source is a person aged 18-65 years who received the Ad26.COV2.S COVID-19 vaccine or a placebo. CDR3 residues: CASSLLAGGNTGELFF. In DNA form, the CDR3 reads TGTGCCAGCAGTTTATTAGCGGGAGGGAACACCGGGGAGCTGTTTTTT.